The present TCR beta chain was sequenced within a study of blood T cell repertoires in COVID-19. Study at large: Material from acute and convalescent COVID-19 was sourced from the United States, Italy and Spain.

Under the authors' procedure: Reference gene primer amplification in the assay estimated nucleated cell counts. The table came from immunoSEQ multiplex PCR; TCRdb's copy has only in-frame clones and leaves some out. For V, J and clone size, that table is used; D and trimming come from the DNA. The data show tens of thousands of clones, about 82% seen once. Trimming cost V 2 bases and J 5 bases, with 13 bases left between them. CDR1 and CDR2 (germline): MNHNS, SASEGT. This CDR3 region has 16 residues. This sequence was found in a human donor in a cohort sampled during active COVID-19. This chain links TRBV6-1 with TRBJ1-6; D gene uncertain. Sequencing used peripheral blood. Written as DNA, the CDR3 is TGTGCCAGCAGTGAATTCCGCGGGCTGAATAATTCACCCCTCCACTTT. It translates to CASSEFRGLNNSPLHF.